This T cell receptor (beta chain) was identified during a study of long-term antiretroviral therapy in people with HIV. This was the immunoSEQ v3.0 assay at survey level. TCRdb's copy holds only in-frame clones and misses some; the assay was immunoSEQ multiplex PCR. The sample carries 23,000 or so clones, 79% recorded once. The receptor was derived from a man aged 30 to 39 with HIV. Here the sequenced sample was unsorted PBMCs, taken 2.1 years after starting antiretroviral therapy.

The CDR3 loop reads CASSSPWGGEQYF. The CDR3 DNA reads as TGTGCCAGCAGTTCCCCGTGGGGGGGCGAGCAGTACTTC. The rearrangement links TRBV27 to TRBJ2-7, with 7 bases matching TRBD2. V was clipped by 4 bases and J by 6 bases; unmatched bases: 6. There are 13 residues in the CDR3. Germline CDR1 reads MNHEY; CDR2 reads SMNVEV (reference sequence).